These 28 T cell receptor beta chains were sequenced from one sample in a study of technical replicates of blood from a few donors. The table came from immunoSEQ multiplex PCR; TCRdb's copy has only in-frame clones and leaves some out. The table has more than 75,000 clones, 85% to 95% seen once. The material sequenced was T cells isolated from PBMCs. Receptors originate from a human donor in good health.

The rearrangement links TRBV19 to TRBJ1-5; D possibly corresponds to TRBD1 (5 bases). From germline, CDR1 is LNHDA and CDR2 SQIVND (reference sequence). V was trimmed by 6 bases and J by 3 bases, leaving 21 bases between them. The CDR3 covers 17 residues. This CDR3 is CASRMEGRDFNNQPQHF. The CDR3 DNA reads TGTGCCAGTAGAATGGAGGGGCGGGACTTTAACAATCAGCCCCAGCATTTT.

The chain joins TRBV5-8 to TRBJ1-2, with 7 bases aligning to TRBD1. J was trimmed by 6 bases and V by 1 base; bases with no gene match: 9. Germline CDR1 reads SGHTS; CDR2 reads YDEGEE. The CDR3 totals 15 residues. For the CDR3, the DNA is TGTGCCAGCAGCTTGAAGAGGGGGCGGGGTGATGGCTACACCTTC. This sequence encodes CASSLKRGRGDGYTF.

The chain employs TRBV29-1 and TRBJ2-3, with TRBD2 identical over 10 bases. This CDR3 has 15 residues. The V segment lost 4 bases and the J segment 0 bases; nucleotides outside the gene matches: 4. CDR1 and CDR2 from the germline V gene are SQVTM and ANQGSEA. The CDR3 sequence: CSVVIAGGSTDTQYF. The CDR3 region has the DNA TGCAGCGTTGTTATAGCGGGAGGTAGCACAGATACGCAGTATTTT.

This chain connects TRBV7-8 to TRBJ1-3; D gene uncertain. Germline V CDR1 and CDR2: SGHVS, FQNEAQ. This CDR3 region has 15 residues. Deletions cut 0 bases from V and 2 bases from J, with 8 bases between. The CDR3, as DNA: TGTGCCAGCAGCTTAGCGCACGGTCCTGGAAACACCATATATTTT. It specifies CASSLAHGPGNTIYF.

V and J are TRBV5-6 and TRBJ2-1; TRBD2 aligns across 7 bases. This CDR3 region has 15 residues. J was trimmed by 6 bases and V by 4 bases; bases with no gene match: 10. Per the germline V gene, CDR1 is SGHDT and CDR2 is YYEEEE. Written as DNA, the CDR3 is TGTGCCAGCAGCCGATATAGCGGGTATGGCAATGAGCAGTTCTTC. Its translation: CASSRYSGYGNEQFF.

The V gene is TRBV5-1, the J gene TRBJ1-2; D is possibly TRBD1 (5 bases). The germline V and J ends were trimmed by 0 bases and 5 bases, with 11 bases remaining between them. This CDR3 is built from 14 residues. Germline CDR1 is SGHRS and CDR2 is YFSETQ. The CDR3 protein is CASSLGDRSYGYTF. In DNA, the CDR3 is TGCGCCAGCAGCTTGGGAGACAGAAGTTATGGCTACACCTTC.

This clone occurred once. The chain is built from TRBV11-1 and TRBJ1-2; tentative D call: TRBD1 (6 bases). Germline V gene data show CDR1 as SGHAT and CDR2 as FQDESV (reference sequence). V lost 4 bases to trimming and J lost 1 base, with 13 bases between them. The CDR3 covers 15 residues. The CDR3 sequence is CASSSGQTVNYGYTF. DNA of the CDR3: TGTGCCAGCAGCTCTGGACAGACAGTTAACTATGGCTACACCTTC.

The chain joins TRBV9 to TRBJ2-1; possible D gene TRBD2, 6 bases. The V gene's germline CDR1 is SGDLS and CDR2 YYNGEE. The CDR3 runs to 15 residues. Trimming left V 4 bases short and J 0 bases short, with 11 bases between. CDR3 in DNA: TGTGCCAGCAGCCTTGGGGGGAACTCCTACAATGAGCAGTTCTTC. Its protein product is CASSLGGNSYNEQFF.

This chain uses TRBV2 with TRBJ1-2; no firm D call. This CDR3 has 13 amino acids. Trimming pared 6 bases from V and 1 base from J, leaving 9 bases between. CDR1 and CDR2 (germline): SNHLY, FYNNEI. The DNA of the CDR3 is TGTGCCAGCAGCGACCCGGGTAACTATGGCTACACCTTC. Translated, it gives CASSDPGNYGYTF.

Only one count was recorded for this clone. This sequence joins TRBV27 and TRBJ2-7, with TRBD1 matching over 8 bases. The CDR3 has 16 residues. V dropped 3 bases and J dropped 3; count of bases not matched to a gene: 10. Germline-derived CDR1 and CDR2 are MNHEY and SMNVEV (reference sequence). CDR3 sequence: CASSFDMRDRYYEQYF. The CDR3 region has the DNA TGTGCCAGCAGTTTTGATATGAGGGACAGGTACTACGAGCAGTACTTC.

The chain joins TRBV4-1 to TRBJ1-2, with D unresolved. This CDR3 is 13 amino acids long. V gave up 2 bases and J gave up 7 bases, with 11 bases separating them. Germline CDR1 MGHRA, CDR2 YSYEKL. The DNA for the CDR3 is TGCGCCAGCAGCCAATTGAGGTCCCCTGGCTACACCTTC. It codes for CASSQLRSPGYTF.

This chain uses TRBV11-1 with TRBJ2-1; D perhaps matches TRBD1 (6 bases). Trimming took off 1 base at V and 8 bases at J, with 18 bases between the two ends. The CDR3 length is 16 residues. Germline values: CDR1 SGHAT, CDR2 FQDESV (reference sequence). The chain's CDR3 is CASSLGGLGATDEQFF. The CDR3 nucleotides read TGTGCCAGCAGCTTAGGTGGCCTGGGGGCCACGGATGAGCAGTTCTTC. Full variable domain (rest looked up from reference TRBV11-1 and TRBJ2-1): EAEVAQSPRYKITEKSQAVAFWCDPISGHATLYWYRQILGQGPELLVQFQDESVVDDSQLPKDRFSAERLKGVDSTLKIQPAELGDSAMYLCASSLGGLGATDEQFFGPGTRLTVL.

The chain links TRBV29-1 to TRBJ1-2; D unresolved. The CDR3 is 11 residues long. V gave up 4 bases and J gave up 0 bases, with 3 bases separating them. Germline V CDR1 and CDR2: SQVTM, ANQGSEA. CDR3 sequence: CSVVTNYGYTF. The CDR3 DNA reads as TGCAGCGTTGTAACTAACTATGGCTACACCTTC.

The chain links TRBV14 to TRBJ2-1; TRBD2 aligns across 9 bases. The CDR3 is 20 amino acids. V was pared by 0 bases and J by 0 bases, with 12 bases of the junction left unmatched. Per the germline V gene, CDR1 is SGHDN and CDR2 is FVKESK. CDR3: CASSQDSRAGGLSSYNEQFF. In nucleotides, the CDR3 is TGTGCCAGCAGCCAAGATAGCCGGGCGGGAGGGTTAAGCTCCTACAATGAGCAGTTCTTC.

This chain joins TRBV4-1 and TRBJ1-1; D is possibly TRBD1 (6 bases). The germline gives CDR1 MGHRA, CDR2 YSYEKL. Between the trimmed V and J ends, which lost 2 bases and 1 base, there was a span of 11 bases. This CDR3 spans 15 amino acids. CDR3 in amino acids: CASSQPTGSNTEAFF. The CDR3 DNA sequence: TGCGCCAGCAGCCAACCGACAGGATCGAACACTGAAGCTTTCTTT.

The gene calls are TRBV5-1 and TRBJ1-5, with D unresolved. This CDR3 has 14 residues. The ends were cut back, 4 bases at V and 2 bases at J, with 10 bases in the middle. Germline-derived CDR1 and CDR2 are SGHRS and YFSETQ. The CDR3 reads CASSPGEGNQPQHF. CDR3 bases: TGCGCCAGCAGCCCGGGTGAGGGCAATCAGCCCCAGCATTTT.

In this sample, this clone turned up a few times. The chain carries TRBV4-1 and TRBJ2-1; D may be TRBD2 (6 bases). CDR3 length: 16 amino acids. Germline lookup yields CDR1 MGHRA and CDR2 YSYEKL. Trimming stripped 4 bases from V and 0 bases from J, with 13 bases between. This chain's CDR3 is CASSRGLSDSYNEQFF. CDR3 bases: TGCGCCAGCAGCCGAGGACTATCCGACTCCTACAATGAGCAGTTCTTC.

The table lists this clone with a few counts. J is TRBJ1-1 and V is TRBV30; TRBD1 might be the D (6 bases). V shed 5 bases and J shed 0 bases, with 10 bases lying between them. The CDR3 totals 13 residues. The V gene's germline CDR1 is GTSNPN and CDR2 SVGIG (reference sequence). The CDR3 loop reads CAWGRDMNTEAFF. The CDR3 DNA sequence: TGTGCCTGGGGCAGGGACATGAACACTGAAGCTTTCTTT.

This clone was seen once. The chain employs TRBV29-1 and TRBJ1-1; a weak D match, TRBD1 (5 bases). Germline assignment: CDR1 SQVTM and CDR2 ANQGSEA. This CDR3 spans 13 amino acids. Trimming stripped 7 bases from V and 4 bases from J, with 16 bases between. The CDR3 nucleotides are TGCAGCGCTAAAACGCCGGGGGGCACTGAAGCTTTCTTT. It is translated as CSAKTPGGTEAFF.

This chain links TRBV29-1 with TRBJ1-1; D is perhaps TRBD1 (5 bases). V lost 6 bases to trimming and J lost 4 bases, with 12 bases between them. Germline V gene data show CDR1 as SQVTM and CDR2 as ANQGSEA. The CDR3 runs to 12 residues. CDR3 residues: CSVIGEATEAFF. The DNA for the CDR3 is TGCAGCGTCATAGGGGAGGCCACTGAAGCTTTCTTT.

This chain connects TRBV5-1 to TRBJ2-5; 8 nucleotides align to TRBD1. The CDR3 length is 19 residues. The J segment lost 3 bases and the V segment lost 0 bases, leaving 16 bases of the junction unmatched. Germline loops: CDR1 SGHRS, CDR2 YFSETQ. The CDR3 is CASSLARSPTGEYKETQYF. For the CDR3, the DNA is TGCGCCAGCAGCTTGGCTCGCAGCCCGACAGGGGAGTACAAAGAGACCCAGTACTTC.

This clone was seen a handful of times. The chain links TRBV29-1 to TRBJ1-1; perhaps TRBD1 as D (5 bases). The CDR3 runs to 12 residues. Germline CDR1 and CDR2: SQVTM and ANQGSEA. V was clipped by 4 bases and J by 0 bases, with 6 bases between them. CDR3 nucleotides: TGCAGCGTTGGGGGGGTGAACACTGAAGCTTTCTTT. Translated: CSVGGVNTEAFF. The whole variable domain, filled in from reference TRBV29-1 and TRBJ1-1, reads SAVISQKPSRDICQRGTSLTIQCQVDSQVTMMFWYRQQPGQSLTLIATANQGSEATYESGFVIDKFPISRPNLTFSTLTVSNMSPEDSSIYLCSVGGVNTEAFFGQGTRLTVV.

The chain uses TRBV5-1 and TRBJ2-3, with 7 bases lining up with TRBD2. Looked up from germline, CDR1 is SGHRS and CDR2 is YFSETQ. The CDR3 contains 16 residues. V shed 3 bases, J shed 0 bases, and the junction held 7 bases outside the gene matches. CDR3 in DNA: TGCGCCAGCAGCTGGGGCCTAGCGGACAGCACAGATACGCAGTATTTT. It yields the protein CASSWGLADSTDTQYF.

The chain uses TRBV7-8 and TRBJ2-7, with D unclear. Trimming removed 0 bases from V and 4 bases from J, with 13 bases in between. This CDR3 has 15 amino acids. From germline, CDR1 is SGHVS and CDR2 FQNEAQ. The DNA of the CDR3 is TGTGCCAGCAGCTTAGCGCGTATCAAGAGATACGAGCAGTACTTC. Its translation: CASSLARIKRYEQYF.

The J gene is TRBJ1-2, the V gene TRBV19, with TRBD1 matching over 10 bases. V gave up 6 bases and J gave up 5 bases; unmatched junction bases: 9. Germline V gene lookup returns CDR1 LNHDA and CDR2 SQIVND (reference sequence). This CDR3 spans 15 amino acids. The CDR3 bases are TGTGCCAGTAGCAATGCCGGGACAGGGGTGTATGGCTACACCTTC. This gives the protein CASSNAGTGVYGYTF.

The rearrangement uses TRBV6-4 and TRBJ2-3; the match to TRBD2 covers 12 bases. Germline V CDR1 and CDR2: MRHNA, SNTAGT. The CDR3 has 17 amino acids. Unmatched junction bases numbered 4, after V lost 3 bases and J lost 0 bases. The CDR3 sequence: CASSELAGGASTDTQYF. For the CDR3, the DNA is TGTGCCAGCAGTGAACTAGCGGGGGGAGCTAGCACAGATACGCAGTATTTT.

The chain carries TRBV19 and TRBJ1-1, with no clear D. Germline V gene data show CDR1 as LNHDA and CDR2 as SQIVND (reference sequence). The CDR3 is made up of 13 amino acids. V was shortened by 11 bases and J by 0 bases, with 13 bases between the two germline ends. CDR3 sequence (DNA): TGTGCCTCCCTAGACCTCATGAACACTGAAGCTTTCTTT. Translating it yields CASLDLMNTEAFF.

The chain is built from TRBV5-1 and TRBJ2-1, with TRBD2 matching over 7 bases. V lost 5 bases, J lost 5 bases, and 4 bases stayed unmatched. This CDR3 has 13 residues. Germline V gene lookup returns CDR1 SGHRS and CDR2 YFSETQ. The CDR3 protein is CASSRLADNEQFF. CDR3 bases: TGCGCCAGCAGTCGACTAGCAGACAATGAGCAGTTCTTC.